This section outlines one T cell receptor (beta chain) sequence together with its context. This clone's antigen is unknown. Nothing much larger sits one base from this clone, and base qualities are not available. The CDR3 regions of human TCRbeta chains were analyzed by immunosequencing. The study's processing was this. Repertoire TCRs were checked for matches against a reference library of SARS-CoV-2-specific TCRs that had been generated using the MIRA antigen-specificity platform. Breadth was defined as the fraction of unique TCRs that were SARS-CoV-2-associated, and depth was defined as the fraction of total T cells that were SARS-CoV-2-associated. Using the MIRA data, every spike-specific TCR was mapped to the spike region that the TCR reacted to and assigned to either a CD4 or a CD8 class. Log10-transformed breadth and depth values were compared by one-way ANOVA with Sidak's multiple comparisons tests. Drawn from immuneACCESS, this table holds only the in-frame rearrangements with V and J called that TCRdb kept. Clones are partly lost; checked studies trace under half to an unresolved V gene and leave the rest unexplained. V and J calls and clone size come straight from that table; D and trimming were deduced from the DNA. The sample yields about 150,000 clones; more than 85% were counted once. Under 6.5% of the sample belongs to the ten largest clones.

Reading the germline V gene (reference sequence) gives CDR1 SEHNR and CDR2 FQNEAQ. From the cysteine up to the phenylalanine, the CDR3 has a length of 15 residues. Left in the record is the CDR3 DNA by itself, 45 bases read in frame from the first base. V lost 5 bases and J lost 0 bases, and the count of bases not matched to a germline gene is 4. This sample stems from a study of T cell responses to AZD1222 COVID-19 vaccine (dated by TCRdb to about 2021). In terms of the full investigation: AZD1222 recipients with second doses at about 4 weeks or about 12 weeks were pooled, because spike-specific TCR depth and breadth did not differ between schedules. TCR sequencing was performed for 230 to 250 trial participants, of whom roughly 200 were given two doses of AZD1222 and around 25 were given two doses of MenACWY control vaccine. Trial participants were enrolled by age into subgroups of 18-55, 56-69 and 70-plus years, and 148, 28 and 57 TCR-sequenced participants, respectively, were included in these subgroups.

What the time point label conveys for this sample: baseline before first vaccination. Samples from vaccinated people were obtained from the UK trials COV001 and COV002, which included a single-blind randomized controlled phase 2/3 trial of AZD1222 (ChAdOx1 nCoV-19) in healthy adults. For TCRbeta chain sequencing, PBMC samples from trial participants were taken at day 0 and at day 28 after the second dose. Study-wide conclusions, independent of this receptor: CD4 TCRs associated with the vaccine covered the entire spike protein, and the dominant responses were in regions 160-218 and 743-854. In the small 56-69-year group, the increase in depth fell short of significance, most likely because of low power. No day 14 peak-response samples were available, so repertoires were characterized only after the peak T cell response. Most participants were white British and females outnumbered males, and the authors suggested that clonal diversity may have been underestimated. Only five to seven AZD1222 recipients were SARS-CoV-2 seropositive at baseline, limiting conclusions about previously exposed vaccinees. Nearly half of unique spike-specific TCRs reportedly recognized epitopes outside regions mutated in the B.1.351 and B.1.1.7 variants. After two AZD1222 doses, spike-specific TCR breadth and depth were significantly higher than at day 0 and than in MenACWY recipients.

The receptor's source is an adult in good health. The rearranged segments are TRBV7-9 and TRBJ1-3; 7 nucleotides in the junction match TRBD1. The material sequenced was peripheral blood, taken on day 0 of AZD1222 vaccination. CDR3 region: CASSRDSNSGNTIYF. The base sequence is TGTGCCAGCAGCAGGGACAGCAACTCTGGAAACACCATATATTTT.